Included here is one T cell receptor (beta chain) sequence, with context. Its antigen is unidentified. This PCR relied on a set of 60 Vbeta primers and 13 Jbeta primers. Sequenced by immunoSEQ multiplex PCR; TCRdb stores in-frame clones only, minus some. The table lists 250,000 to 350,000 clones, about nine tenths of them singletons. The data originate from a study of cytomegalovirus exposure and HLA in healthy donors. V was clipped by 6 bases and J by 5 bases; unmatched bases: 3. The germline gives CDR1 LNHNV, CDR2 YYDKDF (reference sequence). This CDR3 is built from 14 residues. The study's findings and limits: Immune exposure data for these donors was limited to CMV serostatus. The study reported that TCR beta sequences accurately predicted HLA-A and HLA-B alleles in most subjects. Cytomegalovirus-associated TCR beta chains were listed, numbering over 150. With later analysis, a missense DCLRE1C variant became linked to TCR beta V- and J-gene trimming.

This sequence joins TRBV15 and TRBJ1-4; 10 bases match TRBD1. The sequenced sample was PBMCs. The clonotype originates from a man aged 35-49 years in good health and CMV-seropositive. Written as DNA, the CDR3 is TGTGCCACCAGGCCGGGACAGGGGAATGAAAAACTGTTTTTT. It specifies CATRPGQGNEKLFF.